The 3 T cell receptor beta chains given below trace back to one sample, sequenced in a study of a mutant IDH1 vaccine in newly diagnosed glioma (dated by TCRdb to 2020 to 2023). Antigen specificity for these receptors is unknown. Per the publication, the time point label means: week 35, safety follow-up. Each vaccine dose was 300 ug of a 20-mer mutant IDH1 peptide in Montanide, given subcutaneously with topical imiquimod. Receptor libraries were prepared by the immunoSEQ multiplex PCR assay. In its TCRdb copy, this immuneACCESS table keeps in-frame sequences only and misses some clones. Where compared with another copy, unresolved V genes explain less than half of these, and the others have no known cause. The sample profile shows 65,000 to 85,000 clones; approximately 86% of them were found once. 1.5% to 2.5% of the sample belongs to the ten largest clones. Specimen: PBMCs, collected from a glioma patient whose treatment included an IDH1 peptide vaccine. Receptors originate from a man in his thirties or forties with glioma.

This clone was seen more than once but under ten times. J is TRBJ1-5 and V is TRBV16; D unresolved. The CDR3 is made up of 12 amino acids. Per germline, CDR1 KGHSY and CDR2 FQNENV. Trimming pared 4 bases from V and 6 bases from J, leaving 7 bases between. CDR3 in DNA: TGTGCCAGCAGCCCGCGTGGTCAGCCCCAGCATTTT. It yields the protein CASSPRGQPQHF.

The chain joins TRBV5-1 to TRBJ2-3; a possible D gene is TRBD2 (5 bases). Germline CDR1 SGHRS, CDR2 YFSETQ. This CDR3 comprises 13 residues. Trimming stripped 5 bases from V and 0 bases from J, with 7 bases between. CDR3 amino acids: CASRLDSTDTQYF. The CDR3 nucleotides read TGCGCCAGCAGACTAGATAGCACAGATACGCAGTATTTT.

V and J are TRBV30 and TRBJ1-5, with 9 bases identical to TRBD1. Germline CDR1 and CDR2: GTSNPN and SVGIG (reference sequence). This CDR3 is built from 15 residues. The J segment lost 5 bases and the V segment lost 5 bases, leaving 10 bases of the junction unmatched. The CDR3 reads CAWREPDRGYQPQHF. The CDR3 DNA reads TGTGCCTGGCGAGAACCGGACAGGGGATATCAGCCCCAGCATTTT.